A selection of T cell receptor beta chains follows, all from one sample in a study of spatial heterogeneity in lung cancer. Via MiXCR, TCRdb re-called the 5' RACE reads, giving one row per CDR3 protein. The sample yields around 8,000 distinct CDR3 sequences, over 7% seen once. This sample comprised PBMCs, obtained at surgery. These receptors were collected from a male donor with early-stage non-small cell lung cancer. The CDR3 runs from the conserved cysteine through the conserved F or W.

V: TRBV12-3/TRBV12-4
length: 14
CDR3: CASTPGREGYEQYF

V: TRBV7-2
length: 15
CDR3: CASSLVSGSNQPQHF

V: TRBV28
length: 17
CDR3: CASSLPYGGTNTGELFF

V: TRBV4-2
length: 15
CDR3: CASSLPNLNTGELFF

V: TRBV12-5
length: 15
CDR3: CASGPGGLATGELFF

V: TRBV6-1
length: 18
CDR3: CASSPRLAGGSRGETQYF

V: TRBV7-9
length: 15
CDR3: CASSSWEGSSYEQYF

V: TRBV7-2
length: 16
CDR3: CASSLVGQRLSYEQYF

V: TRBV6-2/TRBV6-3
length: 15
CDR3: CASSYDSYSNQPQHF

V: TRBV5-6
length: 16
CDR3: CATAAAGTGFIYEQYF

V: TRBV10-3
length: 13
CDR3: CAISESPPQPQHF

V: TRBV20-1
length: 16
CDR3: CSARDFNRGGNTEAFF

V: TRBV9
length: 14
CDR3: CASSAGTDLYGYTF

V: TRBV12-3/TRBV12-4
length: 13
CDR3: CASSFLAGYEQYF

V: TRBV12-3/TRBV12-4
length: 11
CDR3: CASSLTETQYF

V: TRBV19
length: 13
CDR3: CASDGAGLNEQFF

V: TRBV24-1
length: 13
CDR3: CATGIAGTYEQFF

V: TRBV12-3/TRBV12-4
length: 17
CDR3: CASSLRTGTETNQPQHF

V: TRBV10-3
length: 13
CDR3: CAINRDVPDTQYF

V: TRBV7-8
length: 15
CDR3: CASSPLGDNNYGYTF

V: TRBV28
length: 12
CDR3: CASMEGTGELFF

V: TRBV19
length: 15
CDR3: CASSMSGNPNREQFF

V: TRBV4-3
length: 14
CDR3: CASSQDSSGETQYF

V: TRBV2
length: 14
CDR3: CASSVRTSGETQYF